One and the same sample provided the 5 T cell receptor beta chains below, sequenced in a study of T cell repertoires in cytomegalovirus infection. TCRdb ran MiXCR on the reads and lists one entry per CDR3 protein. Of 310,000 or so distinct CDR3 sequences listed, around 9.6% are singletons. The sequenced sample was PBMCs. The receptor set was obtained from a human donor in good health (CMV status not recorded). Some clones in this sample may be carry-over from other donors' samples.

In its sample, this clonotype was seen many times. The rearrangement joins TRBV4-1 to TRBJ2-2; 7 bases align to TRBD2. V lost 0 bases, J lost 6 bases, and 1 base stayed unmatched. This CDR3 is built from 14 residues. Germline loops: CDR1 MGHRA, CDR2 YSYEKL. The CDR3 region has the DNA TGCGCCAGCAGCCAAGATCGGGGGGCCGGGGAGCTGTTTTTT. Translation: CASSQDRGAGELFF.

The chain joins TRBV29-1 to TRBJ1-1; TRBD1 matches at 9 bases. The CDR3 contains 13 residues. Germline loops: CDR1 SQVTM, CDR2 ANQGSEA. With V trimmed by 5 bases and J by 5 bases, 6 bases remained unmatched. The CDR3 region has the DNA TGCAGCGTTTGGACAGGGGAAAGGACTGAAGCTTTCTTT. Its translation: CSVWTGERTEAFF.

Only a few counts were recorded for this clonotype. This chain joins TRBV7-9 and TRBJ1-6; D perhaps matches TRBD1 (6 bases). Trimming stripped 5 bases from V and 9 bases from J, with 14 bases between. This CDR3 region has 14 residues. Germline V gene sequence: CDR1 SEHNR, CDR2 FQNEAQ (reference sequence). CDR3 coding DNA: TGTGCCAGCAGCCCGGGGACAATGATTTCACCCCTCCACTTT. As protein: CASSPGTMISPLHF.

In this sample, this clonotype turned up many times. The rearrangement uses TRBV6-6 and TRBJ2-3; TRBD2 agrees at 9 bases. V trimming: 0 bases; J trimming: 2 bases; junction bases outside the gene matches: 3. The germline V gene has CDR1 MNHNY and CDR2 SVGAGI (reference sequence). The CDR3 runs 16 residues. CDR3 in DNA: TGTGCCAGCAGTTACTCGGCGGGGGGGCTCACAGATACGCAGTATTTT. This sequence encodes CASSYSAGGLTDTQYF.

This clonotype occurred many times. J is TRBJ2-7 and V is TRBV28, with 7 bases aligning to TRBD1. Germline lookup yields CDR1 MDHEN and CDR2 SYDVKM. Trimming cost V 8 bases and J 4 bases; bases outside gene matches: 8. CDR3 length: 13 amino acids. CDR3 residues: CASQRDRRYEQYV. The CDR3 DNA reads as TGTGCCAGCCAACGGGACAGACGATACGAGCAGTACGTC.